This T cell receptor beta chain was retrieved from a study of CD8 T cells in ankylosing spondylitis. The germline V gene encodes CDR1 DFQATT and CDR2 SNEGSKA (reference sequence). The CDR3 has 13 amino acids. V was trimmed by 4 bases and J by 1 base, leaving 10 bases between them. 5'-RACE, quantitative and with molecular barcodes, yielded the TCR beta libraries. One entry per CDR3 protein, called by TCRdb with MiXCR from the 5' RACE reads. This table holds over 150,000 distinct CDR3 sequences, about 20% found once. This clonotype was seen many times. Its antigen remains unknown. Study observations and caveats: Typical of ankylosing spondylitis blood, it appeared, was a TCR beta motif of eight highly homologous variants. Previous work reported some of these motif variants in the synovial fluid and blood of reactive arthritis.

The source of this sequence is a male donor aged 5 to 30 with ankylosing spondylitis or in good health (not recorded which). This chain joins TRBV20-1 and TRBJ2-5; D is uncertain. Sequencing input: blood, either unsorted or a sorted T cell fraction (not recorded which). Here the CDR3 reads CSANSFSQETQYF. The CDR3 DNA is TGCAGTGCTAACTCTTTCTCCCAAGAGACCCAGTACTTC.